The 21 T cell receptor beta chains below all came from one sample that was sequenced in a study of T cell clonotyping in hematopoietic cell transplantation. The data were produced by immunoSEQ multiplex PCR, yet TCRdb's version contains in-frame clones alone and is incomplete. The sample lists tens of thousands of clones, roughly 70% seen once, with roughly 6.2% in the top ten. Time point given: recipient sample about 28 days before transplant, after cytoreduction. The sequencing here drew on peripheral blood mononuclear cells, taken before stem cell transplant. These receptors originate from a man aged 50 to 60 with myelodysplastic syndrome. Some clones in this sample may be carry-over from other donors' samples.

A remark on this clone: A read error may produce the germline difference seen at one junction end. The chain has TRBV4-1 and TRBJ1-2; no definite D call. The CDR3 covers 16 residues. Germline assignment: CDR1 MGHRA and CDR2 YSYEKL. The CDR3: CASSPRRGGMNYGHTF. DNA for the CDR3: TGCGCCAGCAGCCCTCGGCGCGGCGGAATGAACTATGGCCACACCTTC.

The gene calls are TRBV6-5 and TRBJ2-5, with 7 nucleotides matching TRBD1. This CDR3 comprises 13 residues. Germline V CDR1 and CDR2: MNHEY, SVGAGI. Trimming took 6 bases from V and 14 from J; bases not matched to a gene: 15. The CDR3 DNA follows: TGTGCCAGCAGAGACCAATCTACAGGGGCCGACTACTTC. This gives the protein CASRDQSTGADYF.

The chain has TRBV29-1 and TRBJ1-2; maybe TRBD1 (6 bases). Per the germline V gene, CDR1 is SQVTM and CDR2 is ANQGSEA. CDR3 length: 12 amino acids. The V end lost 3 bases, the J end lost 4 bases, and 9 bases lay between the germline ends. The CDR3 coding sequence is TGCAGCGTTGAGGTAGGGGGCTATGGCTACACCTTC. It codes for CSVEVGGYGYTF.

V and J are TRBV19 and TRBJ2-1; 8 nucleotides line up with TRBD2. The V gene's germline CDR1 is LNHDA and CDR2 SQIVND (reference sequence). This CDR3 is 15 amino acids long. Trimming took 3 bases from V and 2 from J; bases not matched to a gene: 3. The CDR3 protein is CASSISSGAYNEQFF. The CDR3 nucleotides read TGTGCCAGTAGTATTAGTAGCGGGGCCTACAATGAGCAGTTCTTC.

V gene TRBV5-6 combines with J gene TRBJ1-6; no definite D call. CDR1 and CDR2 from the germline V gene are SGHDT and YYEEEE. The CDR3 totals 16 residues. V gave up 0 bases and J gave up 1 base, with 8 bases separating them. The CDR3 DNA follows: TGTGCCAGCAGCTTGGGGGCCGGGTCCTATAATTCACCCCTCCACTTT. This codes for CASSLGAGSYNSPLHF.

The J gene is TRBJ2-2, the V gene TRBV7-3, with D perhaps matching TRBD2 (6 bases). The germline V gene has CDR1 SGHTA and CDR2 FQGTGA. The CDR3 runs 15 residues. V shed 5 bases and J shed 0 bases, with 10 bases lying between them. Written as DNA, the CDR3 is TGTGCCAGCAGCGCCGGGGGAGCGAACACCGGGGAGCTGTTTTTT. Its translation: CASSAGGANTGELFF.

This rearrangement joins TRBV29-1 to TRBJ2-7; 8 bases are shared with TRBD1. Losses at the gene ends were 6 bases for V and 0 bases for J; bases not matched to a gene: 7. The CDR3 is 14 residues long. Germline CDR1 SQVTM, CDR2 ANQGSEA. The CDR3 region has the DNA TGCAGCGTGGCAGGACAGGGCAGCTCCTACGAGCAGTACTTC. Translating it yields CSVAGQGSSYEQYF.

This rearrangement joins TRBV29-1 to TRBJ2-2; 12 bases fit TRBD2. J gave up 3 bases and V 4 bases, and 3 bases lay outside the gene matches. CDR1 is SQVTM and CDR2 is ANQGSEA in the germline V gene. The CDR3 consists of 15 residues. The CDR3 spells CSVGGTSGYTGELFF. The CDR3 nucleotides read TGCAGCGTTGGCGGGACTAGCGGGTACACCGGGGAGCTGTTTTTT.

This clone was seen only a few times. V usage is TRBV25-1 and J usage is TRBJ1-2, with D perhaps matching TRBD1 (6 bases). Germline CDR1 MGHDK, CDR2 SYGVNS. This CDR3 is built from 13 residues. The germline V and J ends were trimmed by 6 bases and 4 bases, with 12 bases remaining between them. The DNA of the CDR3 is TGTGCCAGCAGCGTGGACAGTAGCTATGGCTACACCTTC. Amino acids: CASSVDSSYGYTF.

The gene calls are TRBV29-1 and TRBJ1-1; D gene unclear. V lost 2 bases and J lost 1, with 8 bases in between. From germline, CDR1 is SQVTM and CDR2 ANQGSEA. The CDR3 has 13 amino acids. The CDR3 bases are TGCAGCGTTGAAATCAGCCCGAACACTGAAGCTTTCTTT. This gives the protein CSVEISPNTEAFF.

CDR3 sequence (DNA): TGTGCCAGCAGCCCTAAACAAATCAATGAGCAGTTCTTC. This encodes CASSPKQINEQFF. This chain joins TRBV6-5 and TRBJ2-1; no clear D. The CDR3 runs to 13 residues. Trimming removed 6 bases from V and 6 bases from J, with 12 bases in between. Germline CDR1 and CDR2: MNHEY and SVGAGI.

This clone was picked up a small number of times. The chain couples TRBV7-6 to TRBJ1-5, with no clear D. Trimming took 2 bases from V and 8 from J, leaving 16 bases between them. The CDR3 is 15 amino acids. The germline gives CDR1 SGHVS, CDR2 FNYEAQ. CDR3 nucleotides: TGTGCCAGCAGCTTATGTAAGGCCTCGGATGAGCCCCAGCATTTT. It encodes CASSLCKASDEPQHF.

This chain connects TRBV7-2 to TRBJ2-1, with D perhaps matching TRBD2 (6 bases). V was trimmed by 5 bases and J by 5 bases, leaving 10 bases between them. The CDR3 has 13 residues. Germline values: CDR1 SGHTA, CDR2 FQGNSA. CDR3 sequence reads: CASSRTINNEQFF. CDR3 bases: TGTGCCAGCAGCCGGACTATCAACAATGAGCAGTTCTTC.

The sample holds a few counts of this clone. This CDR3 is CAIRTSAYEQYF. The DNA for the CDR3 is TGTGCCATCAGGACTAGCGCGTACGAGCAGTACTTC. The chain recombines TRBV10-3 with TRBJ2-7; 8 nucleotides match TRBD2. The CDR3 contains 12 residues. Trimming at V came to 6 bases and at J to 4 bases, leaving 2 bases not matched to a gene. Germline CDR1 is ENHRY and CDR2 is SYGVKD.

Only a few counts were recorded for this clone. CDR3 region: CASSSTGLIGKTDTQYF. CDR3 sequence (DNA): TGTGCCAGCAGCTCAACGGGCTTGATAGGGAAAACAGATACGCAGTATTTT. The chain recombines TRBV11-2 with TRBJ2-3; D ambiguous. V lost 4 bases, J lost 3 bases, and 20 bases lay in between. The CDR3 is 17 residues long. Per the germline V gene, CDR1 is SGHAT and CDR2 is FQNNGV.

The gene calls are TRBV19 and TRBJ1-1, with no clear D. The CDR3 is 14 amino acids. Looked up from germline, CDR1 is LNHDA and CDR2 is SQIVND (reference sequence). Trimming left V 3 bases short and J 0 bases short, with 8 bases between. CDR3 bases: TGTGCCAGTAGTATTGGACCGATGAACACTGAAGCTTTCTTT. Translation gives CASSIGPMNTEAFF.

V usage is TRBV6-5 and J usage is TRBJ2-7; no firm D call. Trimming pared 6 bases from V and 3 bases from J, leaving 18 bases between. Germline CDR1 MNHEY, CDR2 SVGAGI. This CDR3 is 15 amino acids long. The CDR3 spells CASREFPNGVYEQYF. Written as DNA, the CDR3 is TGTGCCAGCAGGGAATTCCCCAATGGTGTCTACGAGCAGTACTTC.

V and J are TRBV29-1 and TRBJ2-1; 7 nucleotides line up with TRBD1. The CDR3 is 13 amino acids. Trimming cost V 4 bases and J 4 bases; bases outside gene matches: 4. CDR1 and CDR2 (germline): SQVTM, ANQGSEA. CDR3 residues: CSVVGGQYNEQFF. In nucleotides, the CDR3 is TGCAGCGTTGTAGGGGGACAGTACAATGAGCAGTTCTTC.

About this clone itself: This is likely a read error, given that the CDR3 carries no conserved phenylalanine or tryptophan at its end. This chain uses TRBV7-9 with TRBJ1-2; maybe TRBD1 (6 bases). The CDR3 runs to 15 residues. The V and J ends lost 1 base and 5 bases respectively, with 14 bases between them. Germline CDR1 and CDR2: SEHNR and FQNEAQ (reference sequence). This CDR3 is CASSLGEWGAYGYTL. CDR3 sequence (DNA): TGTGCCAGCAGCTTAGGGGAATGGGGGGCGTATGGCTACACCCTC.

The genes are TRBV7-2 and TRBJ1-6, with D unclear. The CDR3 is 15 amino acids. CDR1 is SGHTA and CDR2 is FQGNSA in the germline V gene. The V end lost 1 base, the J end lost 1 base, and 5 bases lay between the germline ends. The CDR3 sequence is CASSLGGSYNSPLHF. The CDR3 coding sequence is TGTGCCAGCAGCTTAGGGGGATCCTATAATTCACCCCTCCACTTT.

This clone was observed a few times. V usage is TRBV7-2 and J usage is TRBJ1-3; D not certain. CDR3 length: 13 residues. Germline V gene lookup returns CDR1 SGHTA and CDR2 FQGNSA. V was shortened by 4 bases and J by 4 bases, with 8 bases between the two germline ends. Here the CDR3 reads CASSSLGGNTIYF. The CDR3 DNA reads as TGTGCCAGCAGCTCGCTAGGAGGAAACACCATATATTTT.